This record covers a single T cell receptor (beta chain). These data come from a study of preoperative IRX-2 immunotherapy in early breast cancer. TCRdb's copy holds only in-frame clones and misses some; the assay was immunoSEQ multiplex PCR. This sample has 32,000 or so clones; around four fifths occur once, and the top ten carry around 2.5%. CDR1 SGHVS and CDR2 FQNEAQ come from the germline V gene. Deletions cut 5 bases from V and 17 bases from J, with 21 bases between. The CDR3 length is 13 residues. Noted treatment: preoperative locoregional IRX-2 cytokine immunotherapy. Preoperative locoregional IRX-2 cytokine immunotherapy was tested in the phase Ib source study.

The sequencing used lymph node tissue, collected from a patient treated with IRX-2 immunotherapy. V is TRBV7-8 and J is TRBJ1-4, with no clear D. The source is a human donor with breast cancer. The CDR3 loop is CASSLLEPSGLFF. CDR3 in DNA: TGTGCCAGCAGCCTCCTGGAGCCCAGCGGCCTCTTTTTT.